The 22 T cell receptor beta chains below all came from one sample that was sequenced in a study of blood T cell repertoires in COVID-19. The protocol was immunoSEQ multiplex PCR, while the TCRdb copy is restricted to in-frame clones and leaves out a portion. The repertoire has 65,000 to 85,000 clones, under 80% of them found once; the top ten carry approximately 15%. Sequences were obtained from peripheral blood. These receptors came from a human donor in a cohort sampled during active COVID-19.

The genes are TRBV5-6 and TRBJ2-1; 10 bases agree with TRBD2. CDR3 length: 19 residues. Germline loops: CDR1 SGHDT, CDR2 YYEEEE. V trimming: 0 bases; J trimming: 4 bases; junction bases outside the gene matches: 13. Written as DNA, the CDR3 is TGTGCCAGCAGCTTGGGCCTAGCGGGGGTACGAGCTCTGTACAATGAGCAGTTCTTC. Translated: CASSLGLAGVRALYNEQFF.

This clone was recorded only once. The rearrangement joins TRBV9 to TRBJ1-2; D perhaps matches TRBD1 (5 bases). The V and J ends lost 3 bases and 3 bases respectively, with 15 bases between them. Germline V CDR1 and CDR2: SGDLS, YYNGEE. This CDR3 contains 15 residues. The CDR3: CASSASHPGDYGYTF. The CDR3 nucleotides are TGTGCCAGCAGCGCGAGTCATCCGGGGGACTATGGCTACACCTTC.

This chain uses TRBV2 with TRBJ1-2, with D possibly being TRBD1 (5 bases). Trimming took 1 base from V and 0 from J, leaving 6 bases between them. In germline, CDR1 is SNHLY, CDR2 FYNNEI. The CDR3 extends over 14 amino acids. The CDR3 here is CASSEGTTNYGYTF. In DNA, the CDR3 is TGTGCCAGCAGTGAAGGGACAACTAACTATGGCTACACCTTC.

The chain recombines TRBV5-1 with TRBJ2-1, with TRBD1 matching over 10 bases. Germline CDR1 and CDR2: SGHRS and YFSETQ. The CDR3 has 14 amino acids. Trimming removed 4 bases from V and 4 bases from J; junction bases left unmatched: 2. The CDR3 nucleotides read TGCGCCAGCAGCCTGGGACAGGGGTACAATGAGCAGTTCTTC. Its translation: CASSLGQGYNEQFF.

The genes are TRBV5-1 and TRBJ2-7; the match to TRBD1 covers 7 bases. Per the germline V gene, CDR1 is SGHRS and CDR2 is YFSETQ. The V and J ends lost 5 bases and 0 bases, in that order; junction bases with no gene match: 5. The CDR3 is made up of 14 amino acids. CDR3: CASSMQGDSYEQYF. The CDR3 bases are TGCGCCAGCAGTATGCAGGGGGACTCCTACGAGCAGTACTTC.

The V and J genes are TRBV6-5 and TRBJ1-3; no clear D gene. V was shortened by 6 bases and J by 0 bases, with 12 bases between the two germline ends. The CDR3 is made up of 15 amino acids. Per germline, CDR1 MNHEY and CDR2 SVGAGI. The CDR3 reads CASRRTPSSGNTIYF. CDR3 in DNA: TGTGCCAGCAGGCGAACTCCGAGCTCTGGAAACACCATATATTTT.

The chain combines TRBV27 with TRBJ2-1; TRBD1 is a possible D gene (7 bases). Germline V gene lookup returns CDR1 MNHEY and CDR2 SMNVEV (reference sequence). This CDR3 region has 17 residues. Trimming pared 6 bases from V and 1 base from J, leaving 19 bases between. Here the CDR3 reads CASRRQGGGKSYNEQFF. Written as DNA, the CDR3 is TGTGCCAGCAGGCGACAGGGAGGAGGGAAATCCTACAATGAGCAGTTCTTC.

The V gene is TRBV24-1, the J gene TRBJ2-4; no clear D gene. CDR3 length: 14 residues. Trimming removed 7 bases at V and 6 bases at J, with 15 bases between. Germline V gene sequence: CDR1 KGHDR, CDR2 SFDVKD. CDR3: CATSAVTPGNIQYF. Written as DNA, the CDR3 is TGTGCCACCAGCGCGGTGACCCCGGGAAACATTCAGTACTTC.

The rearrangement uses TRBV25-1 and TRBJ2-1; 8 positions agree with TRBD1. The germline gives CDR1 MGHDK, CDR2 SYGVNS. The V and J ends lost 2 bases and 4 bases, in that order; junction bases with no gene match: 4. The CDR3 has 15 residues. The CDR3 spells CASSEGTGIYNEQFF. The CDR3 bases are TGTGCCAGCAGTGAAGGGACAGGAATATACAATGAGCAGTTCTTC.

As DNA, the CDR3 is TGTGCCAGCAGGAAACAGGAGAACACTGAAGCTTTCTTT. Translated: CASRKQENTEAFF. This sequence joins TRBV7-2 and TRBJ1-1, with D maybe TRBD1 (5 bases). V was pared by 6 bases and J by 1 base, with 9 bases between. The CDR3 has 13 residues. Germline CDR1 SGHTA, CDR2 FQGNSA. The variable domain in full, with the rest retrieved from reference TRBV7-2 and TRBJ1-1, is GAGVSQSPSNKVTEKGKDVELRCDPISGHTALYWYRQSLGQGLEFLIYFQGNSAPDKSGLPSDRFSAERTGGSVSTLTIQRTQQEDSAVYLCASRKQENTEAFFGQGTRLTVV.

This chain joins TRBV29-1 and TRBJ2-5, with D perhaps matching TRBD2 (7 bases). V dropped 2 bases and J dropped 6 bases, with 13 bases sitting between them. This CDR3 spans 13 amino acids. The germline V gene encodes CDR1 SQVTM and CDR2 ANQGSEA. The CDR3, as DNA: TGCAGCGTTGAACCCGGGGGGCGGAAGACCCAGTACTTC. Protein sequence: CSVEPGGRKTQYF.

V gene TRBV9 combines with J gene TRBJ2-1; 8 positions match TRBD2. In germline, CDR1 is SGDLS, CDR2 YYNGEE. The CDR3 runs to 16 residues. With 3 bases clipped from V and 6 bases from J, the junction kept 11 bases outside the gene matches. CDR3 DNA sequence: TGTGCCAGCAGCGATTCCGGGACTAGTGGTCTCAATGAGCAGTTCTTC. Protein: CASSDSGTSGLNEQFF.

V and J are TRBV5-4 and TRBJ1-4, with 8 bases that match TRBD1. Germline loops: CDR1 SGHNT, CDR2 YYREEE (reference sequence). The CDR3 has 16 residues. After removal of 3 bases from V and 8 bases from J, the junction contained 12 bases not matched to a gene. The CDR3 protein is CASSSRQQGAGEKLFF. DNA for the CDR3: TGTGCCAGCAGCTCACGTCAGCAGGGGGCTGGGGAAAAACTGTTTTTT.

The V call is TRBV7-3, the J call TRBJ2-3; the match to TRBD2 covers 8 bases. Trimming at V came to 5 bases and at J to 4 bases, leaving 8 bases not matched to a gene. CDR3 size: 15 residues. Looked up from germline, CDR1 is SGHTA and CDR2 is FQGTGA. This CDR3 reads CASSRYGGVADTQYF. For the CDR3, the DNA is TGTGCCAGCAGCCGATACGGGGGGGTCGCAGATACGCAGTATTTT.

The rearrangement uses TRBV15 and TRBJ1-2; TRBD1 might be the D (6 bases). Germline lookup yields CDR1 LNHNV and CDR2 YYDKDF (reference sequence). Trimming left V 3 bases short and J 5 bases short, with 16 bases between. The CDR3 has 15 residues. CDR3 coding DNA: TGTGCCACCAGCAGTGGGGACACCGGGTGGTATGGCTACACCTTC. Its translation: CATSSGDTGWYGYTF.

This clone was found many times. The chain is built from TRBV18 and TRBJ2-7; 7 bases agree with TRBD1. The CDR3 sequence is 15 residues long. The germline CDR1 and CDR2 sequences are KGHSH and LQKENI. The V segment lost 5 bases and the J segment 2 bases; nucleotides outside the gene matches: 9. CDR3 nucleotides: TGTGCCAGCTCAGGGGACGACAGGGCCACCTACGAGCAGTACTTC. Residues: CASSGDDRATYEQYF.

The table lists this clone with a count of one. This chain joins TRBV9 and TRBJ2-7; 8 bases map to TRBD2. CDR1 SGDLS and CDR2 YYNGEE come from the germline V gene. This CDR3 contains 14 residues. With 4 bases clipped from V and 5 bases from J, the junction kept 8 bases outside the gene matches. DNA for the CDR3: TGTGCCAGCAGCACCGGGACTAGATACGACGAGCAGTACGTC. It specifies CASSTGTRYDEQYV.

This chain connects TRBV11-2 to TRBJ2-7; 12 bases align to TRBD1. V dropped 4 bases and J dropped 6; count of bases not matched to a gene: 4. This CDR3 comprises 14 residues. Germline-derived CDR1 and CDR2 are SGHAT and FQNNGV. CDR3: CASSYGTGGSEQYV. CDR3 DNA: TGTGCCAGCAGCTACGGGACAGGGGGCAGCGAGCAGTACGTC.

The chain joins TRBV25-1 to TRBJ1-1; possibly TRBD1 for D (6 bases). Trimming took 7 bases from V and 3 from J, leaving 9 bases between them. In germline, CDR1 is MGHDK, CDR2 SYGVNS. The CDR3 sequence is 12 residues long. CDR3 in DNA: TGTGCCAGCAAACAGGGATACACTGAAGCTTTCTTT. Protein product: CASKQGYTEAFF.

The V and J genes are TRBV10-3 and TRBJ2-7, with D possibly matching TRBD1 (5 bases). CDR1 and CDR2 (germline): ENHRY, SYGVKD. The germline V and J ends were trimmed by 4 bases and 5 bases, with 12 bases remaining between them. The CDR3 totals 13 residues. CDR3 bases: TGTGCCATCAGTGCTCAGGGAAACGACGAGCAGTACTTC. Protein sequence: CAISAQGNDEQYF.

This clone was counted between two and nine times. The CDR3 nucleotides read TGTGCCAGCTCCGGACTAGCGGAAGAGACCCAGTACTTC. Encoded protein: CASSGLAEETQYF. The chain has TRBV2 and TRBJ2-5; 10 positions agree with TRBD2. The length of the CDR3 is 13 residues. Trimming at V came to 8 bases and at J to 3 bases, leaving 3 bases not matched to a gene. Germline V gives CDR1 SNHLY, CDR2 FYNNEI.

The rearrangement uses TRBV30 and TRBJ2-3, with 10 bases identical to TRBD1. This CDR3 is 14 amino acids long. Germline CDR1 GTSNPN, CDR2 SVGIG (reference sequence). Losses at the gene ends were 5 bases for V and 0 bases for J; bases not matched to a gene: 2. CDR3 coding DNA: TGTGCCTGGGACAGGGGGCGAAGCACAGATACGCAGTATTTT. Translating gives CAWDRGRSTDTQYF.